The table lists the clone carrying this TCR beta chain with a few counts. Antigen unknown. The data belong to a study of T cell clones after liver transplantation. For the study at large: Immunosuppression withdrawal was tried within 2 years after liver transplantation in this trial. Graft-donor-reactive sequences were compared with third-party-reactive TCRbeta sequences from pre-transplant mixed lymphocyte reactions.

Overall study results and limits: Circulating graft-donor-reactive CD4 TCRbeta sequences fell significantly post-transplant in 5 of 8 subjects. Small, mixed patient groups and varying post-transplant times limit these conclusions.

Only in-frame clones appear in the TCRdb table, and some are missing; sequencing was by immunoSEQ multiplex PCR. This table holds tens of thousands of clones, around 70% found once. The clonotype originates from a human patient who received a liver transplant. Part of the T cell pool may stem from the graft donor. The sequenced sample was CD4+ T cells from blood, obtained at the 22-month timepoint.

The CDR3 DNA is TGTGCCAGCAATCCGGGGCTCAATTCACCCCTCCACTTT. Translating gives CASNPGLNSPLHF. V gene TRBV2 combines with J gene TRBJ1-6; D perhaps matches TRBD1 (5 bases). This CDR3 comprises 13 residues. Germline CDR1 SNHLY, CDR2 FYNNEI. V was shortened by 7 bases and J by 7 bases, with 11 bases between the two germline ends.